These 21 T cell receptor beta chains originate from one sample sequenced in a study of CD8+CD57+ T cells in acquired aplastic anemia. Genomic DNA templated the TCR beta VDJ and CDR3 profiling. TCRdb reprocessed the reads with MiXCR, giving one entry per CDR3 protein. The repertoire includes around 210,000 distinct CDR3 sequences, 55% to 65% of them detected once, and roughly 53% sits in the top ten. Whoever was chosen for sequencing had shown CD8+CD57+ cell expansion by flow cytometry. Source material: sorted CD4+, CD8+, or CD8+CD57+ T cells (not recorded which) from PBMCs. The receptors were gathered from a human donor with aplastic anemia.

The chain carries TRBV29-1 and TRBJ2-1, with TRBD1 identical over 7 bases. This CDR3 is 13 amino acids long. V shed 2 bases, J shed 12 bases, and the junction held 10 bases outside the gene matches. Germline V lookup: CDR1 SQVTM, CDR2 ANQGSEA. CDR3 sequence: CSVEKDRGQGQFF. The CDR3 bases are TGCAGCGTTGAAAAGGATAGGGGGCAGGGGCAGTTCTTC.

The rearrangement links TRBV24-1 to TRBJ1-1, with 7 bases identical to TRBD1. This CDR3 is 17 amino acids long. Germline lookup yields CDR1 KGHDR and CDR2 SFDVKD. Germline trimming cut 6 bases from V and 1 base from J; bases unmatched to any gene: 13. CDR3 in amino acids: CATSPGLQGPRNTEAFF. CDR3 bases: TGTGCCACCAGTCCTGGTTTACAGGGGCCGAGGAACACTGAAGCTTTCTTT.

The chain uses TRBV7-9 and TRBJ2-7; 8 nucleotides match TRBD2. Germline loops: CDR1 SEHNR, CDR2 FQNEAQ (reference sequence). With V trimmed by 0 bases and J by 3 bases, 13 bases remained unmatched. This CDR3 contains 18 residues. This CDR3 is CASSLARRVAGTLYEQYF. The CDR3 region has the DNA TGTGCCAGCAGCTTAGCCCGGAGGGTAGCGGGGACCCTCTACGAGCAGTACTTC.

The rearrangement joins TRBV7-2 to TRBJ2-5; 10 nucleotides agree with TRBD2. The CDR3 is 16 amino acids. V lost 1 base, J lost 5 bases, and 7 bases stayed unmatched. Germline V CDR1 and CDR2: SGHTA, FQGNSA. As DNA, the CDR3 is TGTGCCAGCAGCTTAGGCACTAGCGGGATGGGGGAGACCCAGTACTTC. Protein product: CASSLGTSGMGETQYF.

This clonotype came up once. A single base separates this from a much larger clone, so it may be a read error. The chain has TRBV6-5 and TRBJ2-5, with D perhaps matching TRBD2 (5 bases). This CDR3 spans 15 amino acids. The germline V gene encodes CDR1 MNHEY and CDR2 SVGAGI. The germline V and J ends were trimmed by 7 bases and 7 bases, with 22 bases remaining between them. CDR3: CASTTTPGLPGTQYF. The CDR3 DNA is TGTGCCAGCACCACCACGCCTGGACTGCCAGGGACCCAGTACTTC.

V and J are TRBV5-6 and TRBJ2-1, with D uncertain. This CDR3 is 11 amino acids long. The V end lost 0 bases, the J end lost 9 bases, and 4 bases lay between the germline ends. Germline CDR1 SGHDT, CDR2 YYEEEE. The CDR3 loop is CASSLASEQFF. The CDR3 nucleotides read TGTGCCAGCAGCTTGGCCAGTGAGCAGTTCTTC.

The chain links TRBV7-9 to TRBJ2-7; the D is unclear. Germline loops: CDR1 SEHNR, CDR2 FQNEAQ (reference sequence). V lost 3 bases and J lost 7, with 10 bases in between. The CDR3 is made up of 12 amino acids. The CDR3, as DNA: TGTGCCAGCAGCTTCCCCTCAGGTGAGCAGTACTTC. Translation gives CASSFPSGEQYF.

The chain couples TRBV7-3 to TRBJ2-1; 11 nucleotides match TRBD2. The V segment lost 6 bases and the J segment 5 bases; nucleotides outside the gene matches: 9. Germline V gene lookup returns CDR1 SGHTA and CDR2 FQGTGA. The CDR3 runs 16 residues. The CDR3 loop is CASRIYPGLADNEQFF. DNA for the CDR3: TGTGCCAGCAGAATTTACCCGGGACTAGCGGACAATGAGCAGTTCTTC.

The chain recombines TRBV7-8 with TRBJ1-1, with D unclear. The ends were cut back, 5 bases at V and 1 base at J, with 14 bases in the middle. The germline CDR1 and CDR2 sequences are SGHVS and FQNEAQ. CDR3 length: 15 amino acids. CDR3 region: CASSRTGLSNTEAFF. The CDR3 nucleotides read TGTGCCAGCAGCAGGACTGGACTATCGAACACTGAAGCTTTCTTT.

This clonotype was detected only once. The chain carries TRBV7-2 and TRBJ1-2; 7 bases map to TRBD1. In germline, CDR1 is SGHTA, CDR2 FQGNSA. V was clipped by 1 base and J by 3 bases; unmatched bases: 5. The CDR3 is 15 residues long. CDR3 DNA sequence: TGTGCCAGCAGCTTAGTGGCAGGGGGTGACTATGGCTACACCTTC. This sequence encodes CASSLVAGGDYGYTF. The variable domain in full, completed from reference TRBV7-2 and TRBJ1-2, reads GAGVSQSPSNKVTEKGKDVELRCDPISGHTALYWYRQSLGQGLEFLIYFQGNSAPDKSGLPSDRFSAERTGGSVSTLTIQRTQQEDSAVYLCASSLVAGGDYGYTFGSGTRLTVV.

The J gene is TRBJ2-1, the V gene TRBV20-1; D gene ambiguous. Between the trimmed V and J ends, which lost 0 bases and 7 bases, there was a span of 10 bases. Germline CDR1 and CDR2: DFQATT and SNEGSKA (reference sequence). The CDR3 sequence is 13 residues long. CDR3: CSARDLRRNEQFF. The CDR3 region has the DNA TGCAGTGCTAGAGATCTGCGCCGAAATGAGCAGTTCTTC.

This clonotype was counted ten times or more. The rearrangement joins TRBV9 to TRBJ1-3, with TRBD1 as a possible D gene (5 bases). The length of the CDR3 is 14 residues. The germline gives CDR1 SGDLS, CDR2 YYNGEE. Trimming removed 0 bases from V and 3 bases from J, with 7 bases in between. In nucleotides, the CDR3 is TGTGCCAGCAGCGTAGGCGGGGGTGGAAACACCATATATTTT. Protein product: CASSVGGGGNTIYF.

This clonotype was seen ten or more times. This CDR3 is missing its conserved last phenylalanine or tryptophan, likely due to a read error. The limits of the CDR3 on the DNA are not certain, so only TCRdb's listed CDR3 is given. This chain connects TRBV15 to TRBJ2-7; the listed D gene, TRBD2, was not tested against the DNA. The CDR3 extends over 11 residues, inclusive of both ends. CDR1 LNHNV and CDR2 YYDKDF come from the germline V gene (reference sequence). CDR3: CATSSPTGTRL.

V usage is TRBV12-3 or TRBV12-4 and J usage is TRBJ2-3, with 7 positions matching TRBD1. CDR3 length: 19 amino acids. Germline trimming cut 4 bases from V and 6 bases from J; bases unmatched to any gene: 22. The CDR3 bases are TGTGCCAGCAGTTCGGTTAACCCACAGGGGATGGTAGGCTCCGATACGCAGTATTTT. Protein sequence: CASSSVNPQGMVGSDTQYF.

The V call is TRBV29-1, the J call TRBJ2-7; 7 bases line up with TRBD1. CDR1 and CDR2 from the germline V gene are SQVTM and ANQGSEA. V gave up 5 bases and J gave up 4 bases; unmatched junction bases: 11. This CDR3 comprises 14 residues. The CDR3 is CSVRTQTGTYEQYF. CDR3 nucleotides: TGCAGCGTTCGGACCCAGACAGGGACATACGAGCAGTACTTC.

The rearrangement uses TRBV2 and TRBJ2-5, with 7 bases fitting TRBD1. The CDR3 loop spans 17 amino acids. Germline CDR1 SNHLY, CDR2 FYNNEI. The trim removed 5 bases at V and 5 bases at J, leaving 17 bases unmatched. CDR3 coding DNA: TGTGCCAGCAGTTTATCGCCACAGGGGATCGTTGGGGAGACCCAGTACTTC. Translating it yields CASSLSPQGIVGETQYF.

This clonotype was counted between two and nine times. The CDR3 bases are TGCAGTGCTACGCCGAGCGCTAGCCACGAGCAGTACTTC. It specifies CSATPSASHEQYF. The gene calls are TRBV20-1 and TRBJ2-7; possibly TRBD2 for D (5 bases). The CDR3 totals 13 residues. With 4 bases removed from V and 5 bases from J, the gap between germline ends came to 15 bases. Per germline, CDR1 DFQATT and CDR2 SNEGSKA (reference sequence).

The gene calls are TRBV12-5 and TRBJ2-1; D is ambiguous. The CDR3 covers 10 residues. Between the trimmed V and J ends, which lost 6 bases and 11 bases, there was a span of 8 bases. Germline assignment: CDR1 LGHNT and CDR2 FRNRAP. CDR3 loop: CASGPGKQFF. The CDR3 DNA reads as TGTGCTAGTGGCCCCGGTAAGCAGTTCTTC. Drawing the rest from reference TRBV12-5 and TRBJ2-1, the complete variable domain is DARVTQTPRHKVTEMGQEVTMRCQPILGHNTVFWYRQTMMQGLELLAYFRNRAPLDDSGMPKDRFSAEMPDATLATLKIQPSEPRDSAVYFCASGPGKQFFGPGTRLTVL.

This clonotype was counted ten times or more. The rearrangement uses TRBV13 and TRBJ2-3, with 7 bases identical to TRBD2. V dropped 1 base and J dropped 0; count of bases not matched to a gene: 4. The CDR3 runs 16 residues. CDR1 and CDR2 (germline): PRHDT, FYEKMQ (reference sequence). In DNA, the CDR3 is TGTGCCAGCAGCTTAGCCGGGGACTACAGCACAGATACGCAGTATTTT. Amino acid sequence: CASSLAGDYSTDTQYF.

This clonotype was seen repeatedly, ten times or more. J is TRBJ2-7 and V is TRBV20-1; D gene unclear. This CDR3 has 11 residues. The V gene lost 0 bases and the J gene lost 3 bases, with 3 bases spanning the gap. Germline CDR1 and CDR2: DFQATT and SNEGSKA (reference sequence). Written as DNA, the CDR3 is TGCAGTGCTAGAGACTACTACGAGCAGTACTTC. Protein product: CSARDYYEQYF.

This rearrangement joins TRBV7-9 to TRBJ2-5; tentative D call: TRBD2 (6 bases). The germline V gene encodes CDR1 SEHNR and CDR2 FQNEAQ (reference sequence). There are 15 residues in the CDR3. Trimming left V 3 bases short and J 6 bases short, with 17 bases between. CDR3 DNA: TGTGCCAGCAGCTTGGGGACTGGTGAGGCAAAGACCCAGTACTTC. Its translation is CASSLGTGEAKTQYF.